This entry lists 21 T cell receptor beta chains sequenced from one sample in a study of T-cell reconstitution after alpha-beta-depleted transplantation in children. Preparation of the TCRbeta library involved a method that used unique molecular identifiers. TCRdb analysed the PCR reads with MiXCR anew, one entry per CDR3 protein. Here the sample spans fewer than 550,000 distinct CDR3 sequences, approximately 11% being singletons. The sequences come from PBMCs from the stem cell graft donor, collected from the stem cell graft. The source of these receptors is a human donor who donated a stem cell graft to a child with acute myeloid leukemia.

The V call is TRBV6-6, the J call TRBJ1-5; a weak D match, TRBD1 (5 bases). The CDR3 sequence is 13 residues long. Per germline, CDR1 MNHNY and CDR2 SVGAGI (reference sequence). With 5 bases removed from V and 6 bases from J, the gap between germline ends came to 11 bases. CDR3 DNA: TGTGCCAGCAGTAGGGCAGGGAGTCAGCCCCAGCATTTT. Amino acids: CASSRAGSQPQHF.

The genes are TRBV5-1 and TRBJ1-4; no clear D. Deletions cut 1 base from V and 4 bases from J, with 20 bases between. The CDR3 has 18 residues. The germline gives CDR1 SGHRS, CDR2 YFSETQ. The DNA for the CDR3 is TGCGCCAGCAGCTTGAGGGCAGCCGCTGAAAACTTTAATGAAAAACTGTTTTTT. Translating gives CASSLRAAAENFNEKLFF.

Many counts were recorded for this clonotype. The V call is TRBV6-1, the J call TRBJ1-6, with D possibly matching TRBD1 (6 bases). Germline CDR1 and CDR2: MNHNS and SASEGT. The CDR3 is 14 residues long. V dropped 6 bases and J dropped 5 bases, with 11 bases sitting between them. The CDR3 bases are TGTGCCAGCAGACGGGACACCCATAATTCACCCCTCCACTTT. This sequence encodes CASRRDTHNSPLHF.

This chain joins TRBV7-9 and TRBJ2-7, with 9 bases lining up with TRBD2. The V and J ends lost 3 bases and 6 bases, in that order; junction bases with no gene match: 6. The CDR3 is made up of 14 amino acids. Germline CDR1 and CDR2: SEHNR and FQNEAQ (reference sequence). The chain's CDR3 is CASSLVAGAGEQYF. The CDR3 bases are TGTGCCAGCAGCTTGGTAGCGGGAGCGGGCGAGCAGTACTTC.

The rearrangement links TRBV5-1 to TRBJ1-3; D may be TRBD1 (6 bases). Trimming left V 4 bases short and J 0 bases short, with 14 bases between. The CDR3 has 16 amino acids. The germline gives CDR1 SGHRS, CDR2 YFSETQ. In DNA, the CDR3 is TGCGCCAGCAGCAGTGACAGGCGAAGCTCTGGAAACACCATATATTTT. It specifies CASSSDRRSSGNTIYF. The full variable domain, in which reference TRBV5-1 and TRBJ1-3 provide the parts outside the CDR3, is KAGVTQTPRYLIKTRGQQVTLSCSPISGHRSVSWYQQTPGQGLQFLFEYFSETQRNKGNFPGRFSGRQFSNSRSEMNVSTLELGDSALYLCASSSDRRSSGNTIYFGEGSWLTVV.

J is TRBJ2-1 and V is TRBV20-1, with a tentative D call TRBD2 (6 bases). This CDR3 is built from 13 residues. Trimming removed 4 bases at V and 2 bases at J, with 9 bases between. The germline CDR1 and CDR2 sequences are DFQATT and SNEGSKA (reference sequence). The CDR3 is CSATGVAYNEQFF. CDR3 nucleotide sequence: TGCAGTGCTACGGGAGTGGCCTACAATGAGCAGTTCTTC.

The chain has TRBV6-1 and TRBJ1-2; D is perhaps TRBD1 (6 bases). CDR1 and CDR2 (germline): MNHNS, SASEGT. Between the trimmed V and J ends, which lost 6 bases and 8 bases, there was a span of 22 bases. There are 15 residues in the CDR3. The CDR3: CASSNDPWGPSGYTF. The CDR3, as DNA: TGTGCCAGCAGCAACGACCCCTGGGGGCCCTCCGGCTACACCTTC.

This clonotype was seen a few times. V usage is TRBV6-5 and J usage is TRBJ2-5, with 10 bases fitting TRBD1. Germline CDR1 is MNHEY and CDR2 is SVGAGI. This CDR3 spans 15 amino acids. The ends lost 5 bases at V and 4 bases at J; junction bases unmatched: 7. For the CDR3, the DNA is TGTGCCAGCAGTCTCTCGACAGGGGGCGGAGAGACCCAGTACTTC. It translates to CASSLSTGGGETQYF.

The chain carries TRBV24-1 and TRBJ2-3, with D perhaps TRBD1 (6 bases). Looked up from germline, CDR1 is KGHDR and CDR2 is SFDVKD. The CDR3 covers 15 residues. Trimming took off 4 bases at V and 0 bases at J, with 10 bases between the two ends. Here the CDR3 DNA reads TGTGCCACCAGTGACCCTGGGACAAGCACAGATACGCAGTATTTT. Translating it yields CATSDPGTSTDTQYF.

There are a few counts of this clonotype. The CDR3 spells CSAWGTAYNEQFF. The CDR3 nucleotides are TGCAGCGCGTGGGGGACAGCATACAATGAGCAGTTCTTC. The genes are TRBV20-1 and TRBJ2-1; TRBD1 agrees at 7 bases. The germline V gene encodes CDR1 DFQATT and CDR2 SNEGSKA (reference sequence). The CDR3 totals 13 residues.

This clonotype was recorded at least ten times. The V gene is TRBV5-6, the J gene TRBJ2-3; 12 bases agree with TRBD2. The CDR3 runs to 15 residues. With V trimmed by 4 bases and J by 5 bases, 5 bases remained unmatched. In germline, CDR1 is SGHDT, CDR2 YYEEEE. The CDR3 DNA sequence: TGTGCCAGCAGCGCTAGCGGGGGGGCCGTAGATACGCAGTATTTT. This sequence encodes CASSASGGAVDTQYF.

The chain recombines TRBV20-1 with TRBJ2-1; 9 nucleotides align to TRBD2. Germline trimming cut 6 bases from V and 2 bases from J; bases unmatched to any gene: 14. Germline CDR1 DFQATT, CDR2 SNEGSKA (reference sequence). The length of the CDR3 is 17 residues. CDR3 loop: CSAAPGLALGAYNEQFF. CDR3 coding DNA: TGCAGTGCGGCCCCGGGACTAGCCCTGGGGGCCTACAATGAGCAGTTCTTC.

The CDR3 region is CASSNLGRGTDTQYF. The CDR3, as DNA: TGTGCCAGCAGTAATTTGGGGCGGGGCACAGATACGCAGTATTTT. This chain links TRBV12-3 or TRBV12-4 with TRBJ2-3, with D possibly called TRBD1 or TRBD2 (5 bases each). This CDR3 has 15 amino acids. Trimming pared 5 bases from V and 1 base from J, leaving 13 bases between.

The chain couples TRBV20-1 to TRBJ1-2, with 10 bases identical to TRBD1. This CDR3 contains 16 residues. CDR1 is DFQATT and CDR2 is SNEGSKA in the germline V gene (reference sequence). V shed 0 bases and J 5 bases; nucleotides not matched to a gene: 9. DNA for the CDR3: TGCAGTGCTAGAGACGCGGCGGACAGGGGGGGTTATGGCTACACCTTC. Its translation is CSARDAADRGGYGYTF.

There are many counts of this clonotype. The chain combines TRBV25-1 with TRBJ2-2, with TRBD2 as a possible D gene (6 bases). Germline V gene data show CDR1 as MGHDK and CDR2 as SYGVNS. Trimming pared 8 bases from V and 1 base from J, leaving 11 bases between. The CDR3 loop spans 14 amino acids. The CDR3 coding sequence is TGTGCCAGCCTGGGGCGGGAGAACACCGGGGAGCTGTTTTTT. This sequence encodes CASLGRENTGELFF.

This clonotype was seen repeatedly, ten times or more. This chain joins TRBV5-1 and TRBJ1-6, with 8 bases lining up with TRBD1. Germline V gene data show CDR1 as SGHRS and CDR2 as YFSETQ. The CDR3 contains 14 residues. With 4 bases clipped from V and 10 bases from J, the junction kept 7 bases outside the gene matches. Here the CDR3 reads CASSLGQGGSPLHF. The CDR3 nucleotides read TGCGCCAGCAGCCTCGGACAGGGAGGGTCACCCCTCCACTTT.

V is TRBV20-1 and J is TRBJ1-4; D not resolved. This CDR3 has 14 residues. Trimming removed 0 bases at V and 7 bases at J, with 12 bases between. Germline values: CDR1 DFQATT, CDR2 SNEGSKA (reference sequence). Here the CDR3 reads CSAREGRSGEKLFF. The CDR3 DNA is TGCAGTGCTAGAGAGGGGAGGAGTGGTGAAAAACTGTTTTTT.

This clonotype was seen more than once but under ten times. The chain is built from TRBV9 and TRBJ2-1; D might be TRBD2 (6 bases). The germline CDR1 and CDR2 sequences are SGDLS and YYNGEE. The length of the CDR3 is 15 residues. The V end was cut by 2 bases, the J end by 1 base, with 10 bases between. The CDR3 reads CASSVMGGSYNEQFF. In DNA, the CDR3 is TGTGCCAGCAGCGTCATGGGGGGTTCCTACAATGAGCAGTTCTTC.

The V gene is TRBV2, the J gene TRBJ2-2, with unresolved D. V lost 4 bases and J lost 4, with 7 bases in between. CDR1 is SNHLY and CDR2 is FYNNEI in the germline V gene. This CDR3 is built from 13 residues. Here the CDR3 reads CASSVYGTGELFF. CDR3 nucleotide sequence: TGTGCCAGCAGTGTATATGGCACCGGGGAGCTGTTTTTT.

This clonotype was picked up many times. The V and J genes are TRBV15 and TRBJ2-5; tentative D call: TRBD2 (5 bases). With 0 bases removed from V and 5 bases from J, the gap between germline ends came to 10 bases. The CDR3 is 14 residues long. The germline gives CDR1 LNHNV, CDR2 YYDKDF (reference sequence). CDR3 bases: TGTGCCACCAGCAGAGAACGCGGACTCGAGACCCAGTACTTC. Residues: CATSRERGLETQYF.

This clonotype was observed a few times. The chain has TRBV12-3 or TRBV12-4 and TRBJ1-5, with a tentative D call TRBD1 (5 bases). CDR3 length: 17 residues. The V gene lost 5 bases and the J gene lost 5 bases, with 22 bases spanning the gap. The CDR3 coding sequence is TGTGCCAGCAGTCTCGATGTGGGGCAGGGAACTGATCAGCCCCAGCATTTT. Its protein is CASSLDVGQGTDQPQHF.